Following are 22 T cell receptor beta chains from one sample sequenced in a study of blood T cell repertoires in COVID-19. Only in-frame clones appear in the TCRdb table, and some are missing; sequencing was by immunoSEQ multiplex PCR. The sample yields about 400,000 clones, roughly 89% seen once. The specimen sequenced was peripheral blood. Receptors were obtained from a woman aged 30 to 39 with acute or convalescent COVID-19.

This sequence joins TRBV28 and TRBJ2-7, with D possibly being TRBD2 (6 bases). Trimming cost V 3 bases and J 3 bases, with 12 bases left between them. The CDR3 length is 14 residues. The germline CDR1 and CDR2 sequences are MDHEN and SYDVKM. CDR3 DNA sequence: TGTGCCAGCAGTTTCAAGCGGGCCATCTACGAGCAGTACTTC. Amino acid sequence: CASSFKRAIYEQYF.

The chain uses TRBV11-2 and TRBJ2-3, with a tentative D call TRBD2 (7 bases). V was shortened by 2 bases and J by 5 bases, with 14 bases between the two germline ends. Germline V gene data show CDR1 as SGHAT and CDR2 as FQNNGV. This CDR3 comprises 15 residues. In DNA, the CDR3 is TGTGCCAGCAGCTTATATGGGGGGGCATTAGATACGCAGTATTTT. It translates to CASSLYGGALDTQYF. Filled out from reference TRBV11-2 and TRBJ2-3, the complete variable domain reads EAGVAQSPRYKIIEKRQSVAFWCNPISGHATLYWYQQILGQGPKLLIQFQNNGVVDDSQLPKDRFSAERLKGVDSTLKIQPAKLEDSAVYLCASSLYGGALDTQYFGPGTRLTVL.

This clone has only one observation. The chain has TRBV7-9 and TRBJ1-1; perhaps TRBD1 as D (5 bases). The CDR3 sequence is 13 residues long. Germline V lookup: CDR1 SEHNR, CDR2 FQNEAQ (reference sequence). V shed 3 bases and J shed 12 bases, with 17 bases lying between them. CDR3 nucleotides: TGTGCCAGCAGCTTGGGGGGTCCGGCTTCAACTTTCTTT. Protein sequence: CASSLGGPASTFF.

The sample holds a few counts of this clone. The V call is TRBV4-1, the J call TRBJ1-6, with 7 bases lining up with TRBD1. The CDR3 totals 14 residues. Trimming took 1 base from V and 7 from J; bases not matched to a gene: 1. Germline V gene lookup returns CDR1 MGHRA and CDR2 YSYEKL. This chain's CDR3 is CASSQARGNSPLHF. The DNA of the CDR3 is TGCGCCAGCAGCCAAGCCAGGGGGAATTCACCCCTCCACTTT.

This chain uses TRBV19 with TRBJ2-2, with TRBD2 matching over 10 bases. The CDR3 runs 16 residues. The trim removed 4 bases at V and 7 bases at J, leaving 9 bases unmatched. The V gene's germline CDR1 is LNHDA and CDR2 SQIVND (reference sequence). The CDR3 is CASSSSGGNIVGELFF. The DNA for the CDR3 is TGTGCCAGTAGTAGTAGCGGGGGGAATATTGTCGGGGAGCTGTTTTTT.

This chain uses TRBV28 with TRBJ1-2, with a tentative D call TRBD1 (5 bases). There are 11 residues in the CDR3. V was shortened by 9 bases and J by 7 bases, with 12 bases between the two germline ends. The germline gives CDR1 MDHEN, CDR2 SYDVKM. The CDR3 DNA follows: TGTGCCAGTGTAGAAAGGGGTGGCTACACCTTC. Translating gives CASVERGGYTF.

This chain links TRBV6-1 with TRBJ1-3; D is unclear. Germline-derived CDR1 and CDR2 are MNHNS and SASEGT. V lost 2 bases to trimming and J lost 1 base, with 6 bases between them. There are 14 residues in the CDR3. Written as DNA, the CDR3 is TGTGCCAGCAGTGAAACGGGGTCTGGAAACACCATATATTTT. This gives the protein CASSETGSGNTIYF.

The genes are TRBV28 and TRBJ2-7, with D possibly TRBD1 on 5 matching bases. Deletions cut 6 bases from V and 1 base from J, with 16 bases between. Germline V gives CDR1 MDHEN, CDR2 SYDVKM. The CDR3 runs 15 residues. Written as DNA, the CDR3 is TGTGCCAGCAGGCAGAAGGGGCGGTCGTCCTACGAGCAGTACTTC. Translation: CASRQKGRSSYEQYF. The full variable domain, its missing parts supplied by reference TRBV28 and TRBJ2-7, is DVKVTQSSRYLVKRTGEKVFLECVQDMDHENMFWYRQDPGLGLRLIYFSYDVKMKEKGDIPEGYSVSREKKERFSLILESASTNQTSMYLCASRQKGRSSYEQYFGPGTRLTVT.

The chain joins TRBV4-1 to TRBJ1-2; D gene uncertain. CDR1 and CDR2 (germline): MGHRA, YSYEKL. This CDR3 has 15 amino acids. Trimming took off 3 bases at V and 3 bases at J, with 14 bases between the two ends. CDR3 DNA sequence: TGCGCCAGCAGCCAGGTCGCGGTCAGATACTATGGCTACACCTTC. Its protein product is CASSQVAVRYYGYTF.

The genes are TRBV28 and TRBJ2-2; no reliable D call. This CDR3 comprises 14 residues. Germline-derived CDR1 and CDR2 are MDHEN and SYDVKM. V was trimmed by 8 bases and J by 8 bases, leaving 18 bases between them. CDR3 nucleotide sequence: TGTGCCAGCGCTTTATGGGGTGGAGTAGGGGAGCTGTTTTTT. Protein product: CASALWGGVGELFF.

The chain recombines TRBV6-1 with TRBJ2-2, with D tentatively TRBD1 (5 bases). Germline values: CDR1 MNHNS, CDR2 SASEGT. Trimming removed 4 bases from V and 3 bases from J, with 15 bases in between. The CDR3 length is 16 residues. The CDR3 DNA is TGTGCCAGCAGTGCATTTGCAGGGTCCTACACCGGGGAGCTGTTTTTT. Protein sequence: CASSAFAGSYTGELFF.

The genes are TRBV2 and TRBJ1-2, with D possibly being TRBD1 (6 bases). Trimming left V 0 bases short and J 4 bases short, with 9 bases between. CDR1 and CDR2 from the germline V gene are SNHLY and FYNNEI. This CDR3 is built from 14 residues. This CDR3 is CASSEANRVYGYTF. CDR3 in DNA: TGTGCCAGCAGTGAAGCTAACAGGGTCTATGGCTACACCTTC.

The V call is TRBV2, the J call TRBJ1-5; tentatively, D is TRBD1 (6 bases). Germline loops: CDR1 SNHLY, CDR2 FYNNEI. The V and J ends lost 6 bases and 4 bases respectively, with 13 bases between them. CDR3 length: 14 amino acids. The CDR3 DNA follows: TGTGCCAGCAGGGAGGCGGGGGCGAATCAGCCCCAGCATTTT. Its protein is CASREAGANQPQHF.

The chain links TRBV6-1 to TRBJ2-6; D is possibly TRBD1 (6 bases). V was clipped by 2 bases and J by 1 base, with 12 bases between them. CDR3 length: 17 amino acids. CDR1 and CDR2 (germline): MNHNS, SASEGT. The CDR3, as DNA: TGTGCCAGCAGTGAATTGACAGGCAGGTCTGGGGCCAACGTCCTGACTTTC. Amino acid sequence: CASSELTGRSGANVLTF.

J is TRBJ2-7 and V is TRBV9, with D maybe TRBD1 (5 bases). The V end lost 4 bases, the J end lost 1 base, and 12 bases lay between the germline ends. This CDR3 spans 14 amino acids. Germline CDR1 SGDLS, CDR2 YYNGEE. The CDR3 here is CASSIRQPSYEQYF. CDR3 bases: TGTGCCAGCAGCATTAGACAGCCTTCCTACGAGCAGTACTTC.

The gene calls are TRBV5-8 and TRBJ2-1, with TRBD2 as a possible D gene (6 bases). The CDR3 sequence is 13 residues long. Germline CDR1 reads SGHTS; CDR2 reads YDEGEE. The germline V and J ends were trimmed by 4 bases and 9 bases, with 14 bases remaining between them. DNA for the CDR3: TGTGCCAGCAGCACGGAACTAGCTTCTGAGCAGTTCTTC. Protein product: CASSTELASEQFF.

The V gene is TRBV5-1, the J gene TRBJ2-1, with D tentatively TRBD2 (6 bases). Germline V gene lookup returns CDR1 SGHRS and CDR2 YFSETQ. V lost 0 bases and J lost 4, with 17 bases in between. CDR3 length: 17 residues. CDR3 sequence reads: CASSLGVGGDRYNEQFF. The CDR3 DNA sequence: TGCGCCAGCAGCTTGGGGGTAGGAGGGGACCGATACAATGAGCAGTTCTTC.

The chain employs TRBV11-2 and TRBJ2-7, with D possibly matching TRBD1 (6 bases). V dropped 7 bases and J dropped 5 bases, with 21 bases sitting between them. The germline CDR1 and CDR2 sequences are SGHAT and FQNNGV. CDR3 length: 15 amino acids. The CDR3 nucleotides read TGTGCCAGCACCGTGGGCCGGGACAAGAACCACGAGCAGTACTTC. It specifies CASTVGRDKNHEQYF.

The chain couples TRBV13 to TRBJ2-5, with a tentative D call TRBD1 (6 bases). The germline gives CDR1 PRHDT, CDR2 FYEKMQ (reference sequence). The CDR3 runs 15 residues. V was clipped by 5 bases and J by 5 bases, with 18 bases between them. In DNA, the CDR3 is TGTGCCAGCAGCCGCGCTCAGGGGAAGGCTGAGACCCAGTACTTC. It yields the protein CASSRAQGKAETQYF.

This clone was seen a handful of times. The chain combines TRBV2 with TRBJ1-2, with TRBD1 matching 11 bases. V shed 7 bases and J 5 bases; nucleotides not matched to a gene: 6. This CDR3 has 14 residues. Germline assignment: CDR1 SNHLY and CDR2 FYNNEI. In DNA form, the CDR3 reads TGTGCCAGCACCGGGACAGGGGGGCAGTATGGCTACACCTTC. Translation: CASTGTGGQYGYTF.

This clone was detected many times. CDR3 nucleotides: TGTGCCAGCAGCGCGCCACAGGTTCCTGGAAACACCATATATTTT. Translated: CASSAPQVPGNTIYF. The V call is TRBV5-6, the J call TRBJ1-3, with a possible D match to TRBD1 (5 bases). Germline lookup yields CDR1 SGHDT and CDR2 YYEEEE. V was clipped by 4 bases and J by 2 bases, with 13 bases between them. The CDR3 covers 15 residues.

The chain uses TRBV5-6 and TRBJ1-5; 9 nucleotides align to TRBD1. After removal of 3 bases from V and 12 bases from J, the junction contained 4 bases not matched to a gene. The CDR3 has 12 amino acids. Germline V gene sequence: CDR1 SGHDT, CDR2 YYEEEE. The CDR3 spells CASSSTGGLQHF. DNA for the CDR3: TGTGCCAGCAGCTCAACAGGGGGCCTCCAGCATTTT.